This T cell receptor (beta chain) is drawn from a study of T cell repertoires in cytomegalovirus infection. Study at large: Shared public TCR beta signatures pointed to both CMV infection and a matching HLA type. Study findings and constraints: Summed frequency of public TCR beta families distinguished CMV carriers with the relevant HLA. There were HLA-C-restricted CMV-specific TCR beta clonotypes dominating the ex vivo response.

Using its own MiXCR run on the reads, TCRdb lists one record per CDR3 protein. The sample carries some 220,000 distinct CDR3 sequences, 6% to 8% recorded once. Germline V CDR1 and CDR2: MNHEY, SMNVEV (reference sequence). Unmatched junction bases numbered 8, after V lost 2 bases and J lost 2 bases. The CDR3 sequence is 16 residues long. This clonotype has only a few counts. The antigen is undetermined. Sequenced material: PBMCs. The sequence was collected from a human donor in good health (CMV status not recorded). Some clones in this sample may be carry-over from other donors' samples. The chain couples TRBV27 to TRBJ2-5, with 7 positions matching TRBD2. The CDR3 spells CASSLGRGAGQETQYF. CDR3 DNA sequence: TGTGCCAGCAGTTTAGGGAGGGGAGCGGGGCAAGAGACCCAGTACTTC.